Listed below are T cell receptor beta chains from one sample, sequenced in a study of Ad26.COV2.S vaccination and SARS-CoV-2 variants. Here immunoSEQ multiplex PCR was the method, and the copy in TCRdb shows in-frame clones only, minus some. The sample carries around 450,000 clones, about 88% recorded once. The sample was peripheral blood, taken in a trial of Ad26.COV2.S vaccine versus placebo. These receptors originate from a person aged 18-60 years who received the Ad26.COV2.S COVID-19 vaccine or a placebo. The CDR3 runs from the conserved cysteine through the conserved F or W. The order of the fields is V gene, D gene, J gene, clone size, CDR3 DNA, CDR3 protein. The D gene is left open where the match is weak. A clone size is listed for some rows: how often the clone was seen (once, few, many), or a class if it is expanded.

>TRBV19|.|TRBJ1-5|.
TGTGCCAGTAGTGTAAGAGGGTTGGGCAATCAGCCCCAGCATTTT
CASSVRGLGNQPQHF
>TRBV18|TRBD1|TRBJ1-5|.
TGTGCCAGCTCACCGATTGATGGACAGGGGGGTCAGCCCCAGCATTTT
CASSPIDGQGGQPQHF
>TRBV4-3|.|TRBJ1-1|.
TGCGCCAGCAGCCAAGATTGGCTGTCTGAAGCTTTCTTT
CASSQDWLSEAFF
>TRBV7-2|.|TRBJ2-2|.
TGTGCCAGCAGCTTAGCGGGAAATACGAACACCGGGGAGCTGTTTTTT
CASSLAGNTNTGELFF
>TRBV11-3|TRBD2|TRBJ2-2|.
TGTGCCAGCAGCTCTGGGACTAGCCAGACCGGGGAGCTGTTTTTT
CASSSGTSQTGELFF
>TRBV5-1|TRBD1|TRBJ2-3|.
TGCGCCAGCAGTCCGCGGGACAGGGGCACAGATACGCAGTATTTT
CASSPRDRGTDTQYF
>TRBV12-3/TRBV12-4|.|TRBJ2-7|.
TGTGCCAGCAGTTTTGGGGGCGACGAGCAGTACTTC
CASSFGGDEQYF
>TRBV29-1|.|TRBJ1-5|.
TGCAGCGCCCAGACATCGGGCGATCAGCCCCAGCATTTT
CSAQTSGDQPQHF
>TRBV27|.|TRBJ1-3|.
TGTGCCAGCAGTCCTACACACGCCTCTGGAAACACCATATATTTT
CASSPTHASGNTIYF
>TRBV5-1|TRBD2|TRBJ2-2|.
TGCGCCAGCAGCGGATCACTAGCGGGGTTGAACACCGGGGAGCTGTTTTTT
CASSGSLAGLNTGELFF
>TRBV28|.|TRBJ1-1|.
TGTGCCAGCAGTTTAGTGGGTCTTGCGATCTTT
CASSLVGLAIF
>TRBV6-5|.|TRBJ1-1|.
TGTGCCAGCAGAGCCCAGGACAGAGGGGCTTTCTTT
CASRAQDRGAFF
>TRBV7-9|.|TRBJ1-2|.
TGTGCCAGCAGCTTTGACCTACGGGGACCTAACTATGGCTACACCTTC
CASSFDLRGPNYGYTF
>TRBV2|.|TRBJ2-1|.
TGTGCCAGCAGAGGGCAGACCGCTGTCAGTGAGCAGTTCTTC
CASRGQTAVSEQFF
>TRBV6-5|TRBD2|TRBJ2-2|.
TGTGCCAGCACCCCTGGACTAGTCATCACCGGGGAGCTGTTTTTT
CASTPGLVITGELFF
>TRBV5-1|.|TRBJ1-4|.
TGCGCCAGCAGCTTGGCTGCAACTAATGAAAAACTGTTTTTT
CASSLAATNEKLFF
>TRBV7-6|.|TRBJ1-2|.
TGTGCCAGCAGCTTAGACAGGGACAATGGCTACACCTTC
CASSLDRDNGYTF
>TRBV12-3/TRBV12-4|.|TRBJ2-3|.
TGTGCCAGCAGGGGGTCAGATACGCAGTATTTT
CASRGSDTQYF
>TRBV5-4|TRBD2|TRBJ2-3|.
TGTGCCAGCAGCTTGGGCCTAGCGGAAGATACGCAGTATTTT
CASSLGLAEDTQYF
>TRBV2|TRBD1|TRBJ2-7|.
TGTGCCAGAGGGGGACAGGGAGGTCGGATATCCTACGAGCAGTACTTC
CARGGQGGRISYEQYF
>TRBV2|.|TRBJ1-1|.
TGTGCCAGCAGAGGGACCTGGAACACTGAAGCTTTCTTT
CASRGTWNTEAFF
>TRBV12-5|TRBD2|TRBJ2-7|once
TGTGCTAGTGGTTTGGTGATAGCGGGGGCCCTGGGCGAGCAGTACTTC
CASGLVIAGALGEQYF
>TRBV11-2|.|TRBJ1-2|.
TGTGCCAGCAGCTTAGATGCGGGTCGAGGCTACACCTTC
CASSLDAGRGYTF
>TRBV5-1|.|TRBJ2-1|.
TGCGCCAGCAGCTTTTCTAGCACCGCGAATGAGCAGTTCTTC
CASSFSSTANEQFF
>TRBV30|TRBD1|TRBJ1-4|.
TGTGCCTGGAGTGCCCCGACAGGGTATAACGAAAAACTGTTTTTT
CAWSAPTGYNEKLFF
>TRBV9|TRBD1|TRBJ1-2|.
TGTGCCAGCAGCGCTCCGGGACAGGGAGGCGGCTACACCTTC
CASSAPGQGGGYTF
>TRBV7-9|TRBD1|TRBJ1-1|.
TGTGCCAGCAGCTTACGCCCAGGGGGCGTCGGATCGGAAGCTTTCTTT
CASSLRPGGVGSEAFF
>TRBV7-9|TRBD1|TRBJ2-1|.
TGTGCCAGCAGCTCGACAGGGTCTGCGGACCCCGACAATGAGCAGTTCTTC
CASSSTGSADPDNEQFF
>TRBV4-1|TRBD1|TRBJ1-6|.
TGCGCCAGCAGCCAAGACTCGGGACAGCGGAATTCACCCCTCCACTTT
CASSQDSGQRNSPLHF
>TRBV28|TRBD1|TRBJ1-5|.
TGTGCCAGCAGTGCCGGGGGACAGGGCAATCAGCCCCAGCATTTT
CASSAGGQGNQPQHF
>TRBV7-9|.|TRBJ1-1|.
TGTGCCAGCAGCTTTGAGGGCAAGGCTGAAGCTTTCTTT
CASSFEGKAEAFF
>TRBV19|TRBD1|TRBJ1-6|.
TGTGCCAGTAGTACGACACCGGACAGGGGGTTTAATTCACCCCTCCACTTT
CASSTTPDRGFNSPLHF
>TRBV9|TRBD2|TRBJ2-2|.
TGTGCCAGCAGCGCCTCGGGACTAGGGTCCGTCGGGGAGCTGTTTTTT
CASSASGLGSVGELFF
>TRBV14|TRBD1|TRBJ2-5|.
TGTGCCAGCAGCCTTACCGGGACAGGAGAGACCCAGTACTTC
CASSLTGTGETQYF
>TRBV10-2|.|TRBJ1-2|once
TGCGCCAGCAGTGGGTCTAACTATGGCTACACCTTC
CASSGSNYGYTF
>TRBV15|TRBD2|TRBJ2-7|few
TGTGCCACCAGCCATAGCGGGGCCTACGAGCAGTACTTC
CATSHSGAYEQYF
>TRBV27|.|TRBJ2-3|.
TGTGCCAGCAGTTTGGGGACAGATACGCAGTATTTT
CASSLGTDTQYF
>TRBV7-8|TRBD1|TRBJ2-2|.
TGTGCCAGCAGCGCCCGGAACAGGGGGCAACTCGGGGAGCTGTTTTTT
CASSARNRGQLGELFF
>TRBV4-2|.|TRBJ1-2|.
TGTGCCAGCAGCCAAGCAGGGAACTATGGCTACACCTTC
CASSQAGNYGYTF
>TRBV5-5|.|TRBJ2-7|.
TGTGCCAGCAGCTTGGGGACGGTGGGGGTCTCCGAGCAGTACTTC
CASSLGTVGVSEQYF
>TRBV15|.|TRBJ1-5|.
TGTGCCACCAGCAGAGACAGATCATCCCAGCCCCAGCATTTT
CATSRDRSSQPQHF
>TRBV7-3|TRBD1|TRBJ1-4|.
TGTGCCAGCAGCCTATACGGACAGGCGGGTGAAAAACTGTTTTTT
CASSLYGQAGEKLFF
>TRBV23-1|.|TRBJ2-6|.
TGCGCCAGCACCGCCAACGTCCTGACTTTC
CASTANVLTF
>TRBV19|.|TRBJ2-3|.
TGTGCCAGTAAAGAGCCGGGCACAGATACGCAGTATTTT
CASKEPGTDTQYF
>TRBV4-1|.|TRBJ2-3|.
TGCGCCAGCAGCCAACCCGCGGGACGGCGAACAGATACGCAGTATTTT
CASSQPAGRRTDTQYF